This TCR beta chain was captured in a study of CD8+CD57+ T cells in acquired aplastic anemia. Study summary: Sorted cells (CD4+ and CD8+) yielded DNA amounts that averaged around 3.5 ug.

Study-wide results and limits: Around 30 sequences, all CD8+ CDR3, were shared between patients and controls.

Individuals selected for sequencing had exhibited CD8+CD57+ cell expansion on flow cytometry. About this clonotype itself: Its antigen is as yet unknown.

CDR3 and TCR beta VDJ profiling relied on a genomic DNA template. A single record per CDR3 protein comes from TCRdb applying MiXCR to the reads. In the table there are about 180,000 distinct CDR3 sequences, roughly three fifths of which are singletons. The germline V and J ends were trimmed by 1 base and 2 bases, with 9 bases remaining between them. Germline lookup yields CDR1 LGHNA and CDR2 YSLEER. The CDR3 sequence is 14 residues long. The origin of this receptor is a human donor with aplastic anemia. The sequencing input was sorted CD4+, CD8+, or CD8+CD57+ T cells (not recorded which) from PBMCs. The chain uses TRBV4-3 and TRBJ2-7; D remains unclear. Written as DNA, the CDR3 is TGCGCCAGCAGCCAAGGTCTGGACCCCTACGAGCAGTACTTC. Protein product: CASSQGLDPYEQYF.